The entry below describes one T cell receptor beta chain. TCRdb analysed the 5' RACE reads with MiXCR anew, one entry per CDR3 protein. The table has roughly 58,000 distinct CDR3 sequences, roughly 20% seen once. Cells sorted as Tregs were CD4+, CD25+ and CD127-/low. Trimming left V 5 bases short and J 8 bases short, with 13 bases between. There are 13 residues in the CDR3. The germline CDR1 and CDR2 sequences are SGHVS and FNYEAQ. Input material: tumor-infiltrating Tregs sorted from the breast tumor. The chain uses TRBV7-6 and TRBJ2-1, with TRBD1 as a possible D gene (5 bases). The TCR sequence derives from a female donor with breast cancer. This chain's CDR3 is CASSRNRFDEQFF. The CDR3 bases are TGTGCCAGCAGCCGAAACAGGTTTGATGAGCAGTTCTTC.